This T cell receptor (beta chain) originates from a study of control samples from healthy donors and cancer patients. Sequencing used immunoSEQ multiplex PCR; TCRdb keeps in-frame clones, though not all of them. The repertoire holds 95,000 to 100,000 clones, with 85% to 90% as singletons. V lost 3 bases to trimming and J lost 2 bases, with 14 bases between them. Germline CDR1 and CDR2: MNHEY and SVGEGT. This CDR3 is built from 15 residues. The chain uses TRBV6-2 or TRBV6-3 and TRBJ2-7; D unresolved. Sample: blood. The TCR sequence derives from a man younger than 40 in good health. The CDR3 region is CASSYNPAPTYEQYF. The DNA for the CDR3 is TGTGCCAGCAGTTATAACCCTGCCCCCACCTACGAGCAGTACTTC.